The 30 T cell receptor beta chains below all came from one sample that was sequenced in a study of T cell repertoires in cytomegalovirus infection (dated by TCRdb to between 2018 and 2021). TCRdb records Illumina HiSeq 1500 as the sequencer. Using fastp trimming at Q25 and MiXCR clonotype assembly, TCRdb reanalyzed the public sequencing data and kept in-frame beta chains. Rows are unified per CDR3 protein, each entry keeping the most common DNA and genes. In all, the sample holds some 220,000 distinct CDR3 sequences, and around 35% of those were seen once. Roughly three fifths of the sample belongs to the ten largest clones. For these receptors, no antigen is known. The sample's treatment or condition label is to be understood as: in vitro stimulation with specific CMV peptide epitopes to enrich CMV-specific T cells. Sequencing used CD8+ T cells from cultured PBMCs, obtained from culture after CMV antigen stimulation. These receptors were collected from a human donor in good health (CMV status not recorded). Some clones in this sample may be carry-over from other donors' samples.

This clonotype occurred a few times. The chain combines TRBV7-4 with TRBJ1-5, with 10 bases that match TRBD1. This CDR3 spans 15 amino acids. The V and J ends lost 5 bases and 2 bases, in that order; junction bases with no gene match: 3. Germline CDR1 reads SGHVT; CDR2 reads SQSDAQ. DNA for the CDR3: TGTGCCAGCAGCCAGGGACAGGGGTGCAATCAGCCCCAGCATTTT. This codes for CASSQGQGCNQPQHF.

The rearrangement joins TRBV12-5 to TRBJ1-2; no clear D gene. V was trimmed by 3 bases and J by 0 bases, leaving 14 bases between them. Germline CDR1 is LGHNT and CDR2 is FRNRAP. The CDR3 extends over 16 amino acids. The CDR3 loop is CASGLAPQVTNYGYTF. DNA for the CDR3: TGTGCTAGTGGTTTAGCCCCACAAGTAACTAACTATGGCTACACCTTC.

This clonotype turned up a few times. The genes are TRBV19 and TRBJ2-1; possibly TRBD2 for D (6 bases). V shed 10 bases and J shed 7 bases, with 17 bases lying between them. This CDR3 has 13 amino acids. CDR1 LNHDA and CDR2 SQIVND come from the germline V gene (reference sequence). The CDR3 DNA reads TGTGCCACCTCCGCGGGGACCCGGAATGAGCAGTTCTTC. This translates into CATSAGTRNEQFF.

This clonotype was recorded a few times. The chain carries TRBV7-6 and TRBJ2-7; D possibly corresponds to TRBD2 (6 bases). Trimming shortened V by 4 bases and J by 1 base, and 11 bases separated the two germline ends. Looked up from germline, CDR1 is SGHVS and CDR2 is FNYEAQ. CDR3 length: 14 amino acids. The CDR3 DNA follows: TGTGCCAGCAGCTCCTCTGGGAGGTCCTACGAGCAGTACTTC. Protein product: CASSSSGRSYEQYF.

The chain couples TRBV7-9 to TRBJ2-1; 13 positions match TRBD2. The CDR3 has 14 residues. Germline CDR1 reads SEHNR; CDR2 reads FQNEAQ (reference sequence). The trim removed 4 bases at V and 10 bases at J, leaving 4 bases unmatched. The CDR3 bases are TGTGCCAGCAGCTCCCCGGGACTAGCGGGAGAGCAGTTCTTC. This gives the protein CASSSPGLAGEQFF.

Here the CDR3 reads CSVLLPRDRGLNTEAFF. DNA of the CDR3: TGCAGCGTCCTTCTGCCCCGGGACAGGGGATTGAACACTGAAGCTTTCTTT. The chain links TRBV29-1 to TRBJ1-1, with 10 positions matching TRBD1. Germline V gene sequence: CDR1 SQVTM, CDR2 ANQGSEA. There are 17 residues in the CDR3. The trim removed 6 bases at V and 0 bases at J, leaving 13 bases unmatched.

The chain employs TRBV18 and TRBJ2-1; 8 bases map to TRBD1. The germline gives CDR1 KGHSH, CDR2 LQKENI. V gave up 3 bases and J gave up 8 bases; unmatched junction bases: 9. The CDR3 consists of 15 residues. The CDR3 DNA reads as TGTGCCAGCTCACCCGATGAGACAGGGGCCGATGAGCAGTTCTTC. Protein: CASSPDETGADEQFF.

This clonotype was counted only a few times. Compared with germline, one end of the junction differs, possibly owing to a read error. The V and J genes are TRBV7-6 and TRBJ2-7; maybe TRBD2 (6 bases). Germline CDR1 reads SGHVS; CDR2 reads FNYEAQ. This CDR3 spans 15 amino acids. The CDR3 nucleotides are TGTGCTAGCAGCTTAGTGGCGGGATATAACTACGAGCAGTACTTC. Its translation is CASSLVAGYNYEQYF.

This chain uses TRBV28 with TRBJ2-7, with 7 bases matching TRBD1. The CDR3 loop spans 15 amino acids. Germline CDR1 reads MDHEN; CDR2 reads SYDVKM. The V and J ends lost 5 bases and 3 bases, in that order; junction bases with no gene match: 10. In DNA, the CDR3 is TGTGCCAGCAGTCCAGAACAGGGGTTTAACTACGAGCAGTACTTC. Its protein is CASSPEQGFNYEQYF.

This clonotype appeared a few times. V is TRBV11-2 and J is TRBJ1-3, with a weak D call TRBD1 (5 bases). The CDR3 totals 16 residues. Trimming took off 3 bases at V and 0 bases at J, with 12 bases between the two ends. Germline V gene lookup returns CDR1 SGHAT and CDR2 FQNNGV. Here the CDR3 DNA reads TGTGCCAGCAGCTTGGGACTTTCTTCCTCTGGAAACACCATATATTTT. Its protein is CASSLGLSSSGNTIYF.

The chain combines TRBV27 with TRBJ2-1; D is unresolved. The V and J ends lost 3 bases and 5 bases respectively, with 8 bases between them. CDR3 size: 13 residues. Germline CDR1 is MNHEY and CDR2 is SMNVEV (reference sequence). CDR3 residues: CASSFRENNEQFF. CDR3 bases: TGTGCCAGCAGTTTTAGGGAAAACAATGAGCAGTTCTTC.

This clonotype was observed a few times. J is TRBJ2-2 and V is TRBV9; TRBD1 is a possible D gene (5 bases). CDR1 and CDR2 from the germline V gene are SGDLS and YYNGEE. There are 16 residues in the CDR3. V shed 0 bases and J shed 1 base, with 10 bases lying between them. The CDR3 here is CASSVAVGQNTGELFF. In DNA, the CDR3 is TGTGCCAGCAGCGTAGCGGTAGGACAGAACACCGGGGAGCTGTTTTTT.

Only a few counts were recorded for this clonotype. The chain recombines TRBV7-2 with TRBJ2-7; tentatively, D is TRBD1 or TRBD2 (5 bases each). Per germline, CDR1 SGHTA and CDR2 FQGNSA. This CDR3 is 13 amino acids long. Trimming cost V 1 base and J 4 bases, with 8 bases left between them. This CDR3 is CASSLVWGYEQYF. DNA for the CDR3: TGTGCCAGCAGCTTAGTATGGGGGTACGAGCAGTACTTC.

The CDR3 DNA sequence: TGTGCCAGCAGTGGGGACTACGGGGAGCTGTTTTTT. As protein: CASSGDYGELFF. The chain recombines TRBV27 with TRBJ2-2, with 7 bases fitting TRBD2. Germline CDR1 is MNHEY and CDR2 is SMNVEV (reference sequence). This CDR3 region has 12 residues. With 5 bases clipped from V and 7 bases from J, the junction kept 1 base outside the gene matches.

The chain has TRBV28 and TRBJ2-7, with 8 bases matching TRBD2. The CDR3 spans 17 residues. V shed 6 bases and J 6 bases; nucleotides not matched to a gene: 19. Germline V gene lookup returns CDR1 MDHEN and CDR2 SYDVKM. CDR3 nucleotide sequence: TGTGCCAGCAGCCCCGGGCGCGGGAGGATCGTTGGTATCGAGCAGTACTTC. Protein sequence: CASSPGRGRIVGIEQYF.

CDR3 amino acids: CASSSWTDSYEQYF. In DNA form, the CDR3 reads TGTGCCAGCAGCTCATGGACTGACTCCTACGAGCAGTACTTC. The V and J genes are TRBV7-9 and TRBJ2-7; maybe TRBD2 (5 bases). The CDR3 consists of 14 residues. V was shortened by 4 bases and J by 0 bases, with 10 bases between the two germline ends. Per germline, CDR1 SEHNR and CDR2 FQNEAQ (reference sequence).

The chain combines TRBV7-2 with TRBJ1-5; D unclear. V lost 3 bases and J 7 bases, leaving 7 bases between the germline ends. Germline CDR1 reads SGHTA; CDR2 reads FQGNSA. The CDR3 loop spans 12 amino acids. CDR3 nucleotides: TGTGCCAGCAGCTTTGGATCCCAGCCCCAGCATTTT. Amino acids: CASSFGSQPQHF.

The chain employs TRBV6-2 or TRBV6-3 and TRBJ2-1; D is uncertain. V was cut by 5 bases and J by 9 bases, with 11 bases left in between. Germline CDR1 and CDR2: MNHEY and SVGEGT. CDR3 length: 12 amino acids. The CDR3 nucleotides are TGTGCCAGCAGTCAGTCAGCAGGTGAGCAGTTCTTC. Its protein is CASSQSAGEQFF.

The rearrangement joins TRBV28 to TRBJ1-1; D is uncertain. This CDR3 region has 13 residues. Germline V gene sequence: CDR1 MDHEN, CDR2 SYDVKM. The CDR3: CASRGLSNTEAFF. CDR3 DNA: TGTGCATCCAGAGGCCTTTCTAACACTGAAGCTTTCTTT. Together with reference TRBV28 and TRBJ1-1, the CDR3 gives the full variable domain: DVKVTQSSRYLVKRTGEKVFLECVQDMDHENMFWYRQDPGLGLRLIYFSYDVKMKEKGDIPEGYSVSREKKERFSLILESASTNQTSMYLCASRGLSNTEAFFGQGTRLTVV.

The chain combines TRBV6-2 or TRBV6-3 with TRBJ2-7; TRBD2 aligns across 13 bases. The CDR3 totals 15 residues. The ends lost 4 bases at V and 6 bases at J; junction bases unmatched: 6. Germline V gene data show CDR1 as MNHEY and CDR2 as SVGEGT. The CDR3, as DNA: TGTGCCAGCAGTTGGACTAGCGGGAGCAGGAGCGAGCAGTACTTC. Amino acids: CASSWTSGSRSEQYF.

The V and J genes are TRBV7-8 and TRBJ1-1, with D possibly TRBD1 on 6 matching bases. Germline CDR1 and CDR2: SGHVS and FQNEAQ. The CDR3 runs 15 residues. The V end lost 0 bases, the J end lost 4 bases, and 12 bases lay between the germline ends. Here the CDR3 DNA reads TGTGCCAGCAGCTTAGCACGTGGGGGGCTCACTGAAGCTTTCTTT. Translated: CASSLARGGLTEAFF.

The rearrangement links TRBV10-1 to TRBJ2-5; D is possibly TRBD2 (5 bases). The CDR3 contains 14 residues. Trimming removed 0 bases from V and 5 bases from J, with 10 bases in between. Germline lookup yields CDR1 WNHNN and CDR2 SYGVQD (reference sequence). CDR3 loop: CASSESSGGETQYF. The CDR3 region has the DNA TGCGCCAGCAGTGAGTCGAGCGGTGGGGAGACCCAGTACTTC.

The gene calls are TRBV5-1 and TRBJ2-1, with D perhaps matching TRBD1 (5 bases). V dropped 2 bases and J dropped 0 bases, with 9 bases sitting between them. Germline V lookup: CDR1 SGHRS, CDR2 YFSETQ. This CDR3 is built from 15 residues. The chain's CDR3 is CASSLQESSYNEQFF. CDR3 DNA sequence: TGCGCCAGCAGCTTACAGGAGAGCTCCTACAATGAGCAGTTCTTC. Full variable domain (missing parts from reference TRBV5-1 and TRBJ2-1): KAGVTQTPRYLIKTRGQQVTLSCSPISGHRSVSWYQQTPGQGLQFLFEYFSETQRNKGNFPGRFSGRQFSNSRSEMNVSTLELGDSALYLCASSLQESSYNEQFFGPGTRLTVL.

The chain links TRBV20-1 to TRBJ2-7; the D call may be TRBD1 or TRBD2 (5 bases each). Trimming left V 6 bases short and J 3 bases short, with 18 bases between. Germline V gene lookup returns CDR1 DFQATT and CDR2 SNEGSKA (reference sequence). The CDR3 spans 14 residues. The CDR3 sequence: CSALVRAGGYEQYF. The CDR3 DNA reads TGCAGTGCCCTGGTCAGGGCGGGTGGCTACGAGCAGTACTTC.

V gene TRBV29-1 combines with J gene TRBJ2-2, with D perhaps matching TRBD2 (5 bases). The CDR3 sequence is 13 residues long. Germline loops: CDR1 SQVTM, CDR2 ANQGSEA. CDR3 protein: CTAEAVNTGELFF. The DNA of the CDR3 is TGCACAGCGGAAGCGGTGAACACCGGGGAGCTGTTTTTT.

CDR3 loop: CASSLVYGGSYEQYF. CDR3 DNA sequence: TGTGCCAGCAGCTTAGTTTATGGGGGGTCCTACGAGCAGTACTTC. This chain uses TRBV7-2 with TRBJ2-7; maybe TRBD2 (6 bases). Deletions cut 1 base from V and 1 base from J, with 11 bases between. Germline CDR1 and CDR2: SGHTA and FQGNSA. This CDR3 spans 15 amino acids.

This clonotype was counted a few times. The rearrangement links TRBV6-6 to TRBJ2-1; a weak D match, TRBD2 (5 bases). CDR1 MNHNY and CDR2 SVGAGI come from the germline V gene (reference sequence). V was shortened by 0 bases and J by 3 bases, with 12 bases between the two germline ends. There are 16 residues in the CDR3. The CDR3: CASSYSAGISYNEQFF. CDR3 coding DNA: TGTGCCAGCAGTTACTCGGCCGGGATTAGCTACAATGAGCAGTTCTTC.

The J gene is TRBJ2-2, the V gene TRBV24-1, with 7 bases aligning to TRBD1. Germline loops: CDR1 KGHDR, CDR2 SFDVKD. CDR3 length: 15 residues. The junction had 6 bases not matched to a gene; V was cut back by 4 bases and J by 5 bases. The CDR3 is CATSDIDRDTGELFF. The CDR3 DNA sequence: TGTGCCACCAGTGACATTGACAGGGATACCGGGGAGCTGTTTTTT.

This clonotype was seen many times. The V and J genes are TRBV7-8 and TRBJ2-7, with 13 bases matching TRBD2. J lost 4 bases, V lost 5 bases, and 5 bases had no gene match. The CDR3 loop spans 15 amino acids. Germline V lookup: CDR1 SGHVS, CDR2 FQNEAQ. This chain's CDR3 is CASSPSGLAGYEQYF. CDR3 bases: TGTGCCAGCAGCCCCTCGGGACTAGCGGGATACGAGCAGTACTTC.

This clonotype was detected ten times or more. The gene calls are TRBV27 and TRBJ2-7; 7 bases are shared with TRBD2. Per germline, CDR1 MNHEY and CDR2 SMNVEV (reference sequence). The J segment lost 0 bases and the V segment lost 3 bases, leaving 2 bases of the junction unmatched. The CDR3 is made up of 14 amino acids. The CDR3 spells CASSLGGSSYEQYF. The CDR3 bases are TGTGCCAGCAGTTTGGGGGGGAGCTCCTACGAGCAGTACTTC.